Following are 18 T cell receptor beta chains from one sample sequenced in a study of CD8 T cells in Susac syndrome. An input of 0.5 to 1 ug of RNA was subjected to reverse transcription using random hexamers. Each CDR3 protein is one row after TCRdb ran MiXCR on the immunoSEQ multiplex PCR reads. The sample shows roughly 86,000 distinct CDR3 sequences, roughly 96% of them seen only once. Specimen: CD8+ T cells from PBMCs. These receptors all stem from a human donor with Susac syndrome.

V usage is TRBV18 and J usage is TRBJ1-1; 8 nucleotides agree with TRBD1. This CDR3 comprises 16 residues. The germline CDR1 and CDR2 sequences are KGHSH and LQKENI. With V trimmed by 0 bases and J by 5 bases, 8 bases remained unmatched. The CDR3 protein is CASSPPTLTGGTEAFF. The CDR3 bases are TGTGCCAGCTCACCACCAACCTTAACAGGGGGAACTGAAGCTTTCTTT. The full variable domain, rest sourced from reference TRBV18 and TRBJ1-1, is NAGVMQNPRHLVRRRGQEARLRCSPMKGHSHVYWYRQLPEEGLKFMVYLQKENIIDESGMPKERFSAEFPKEGPSILRIQQVVRGDSAAYFCASSPPTLTGGTEAFFGQGTRLTVV.

The chain couples TRBV13 to TRBJ2-1, with a possible D match to TRBD2 (6 bases). The CDR3 consists of 14 residues. Per the germline V gene, CDR1 is PRHDT and CDR2 is FYEKMQ (reference sequence). V was trimmed by 3 bases and J by 7 bases, leaving 13 bases between them. The CDR3 sequence: CASSFRGALNEQFF. Here the CDR3 DNA reads TGTGCCAGCAGCTTCCGCGGGGCACTAAATGAGCAGTTCTTC.

This chain connects TRBV20-1 to TRBJ1-6; 9 bases align to TRBD1. This CDR3 comprises 14 residues. The germline CDR1 and CDR2 sequences are DFQATT and SNEGSKA (reference sequence). The junction had 5 bases not matched to a gene; V was cut back by 4 bases and J by 7 bases. The DNA for the CDR3 is TGCAGTGCTACCGGACAGGGGCGAAATTCACCCCTCCACTTT. Translating gives CSATGQGRNSPLHF.

This chain links TRBV4-2 with TRBJ1-3; D possibly corresponds to TRBD1 (5 bases). The V gene's germline CDR1 is LGHNA and CDR2 YNFKEQ. Trimming left V 4 bases short and J 0 bases short, with 16 bases between. CDR3 length: 17 amino acids. The CDR3 spells CASSPMGLQNSGNTIYF. As DNA, the CDR3 is TGTGCCAGCAGCCCAATGGGACTCCAAAACTCTGGAAACACCATATATTTT.

This chain connects TRBV7-6 to TRBJ2-7; TRBD1 agrees at 9 bases. Trimming took 5 bases from V and 0 from J; bases not matched to a gene: 5. CDR1 and CDR2 from the germline V gene are SGHVS and FNYEAQ. This CDR3 comprises 15 residues. CDR3 protein: CASSNSGQGSYEQYF. The CDR3 nucleotides are TGTGCCAGCAGCAACTCGGGACAGGGCTCCTACGAGCAGTACTTC.

CDR3 in DNA: TGCAGTGCTAGAAAGGTGGCGGGACAGCCGATTTATAGCAATCAGCCCCAGCATTTT. It codes for CSARKVAGQPIYSNQPQHF. This chain uses TRBV20-1 with TRBJ1-5, with 7 bases lining up with TRBD1. The CDR3 is made up of 19 amino acids. V lost 2 bases, J lost 0 bases, and 16 bases stayed unmatched. CDR1 DFQATT and CDR2 SNEGSKA come from the germline V gene (reference sequence).

The chain recombines TRBV30 with TRBJ1-5, with D possibly being TRBD1 (5 bases). In germline, CDR1 is GTSNPN, CDR2 SVGIG (reference sequence). This CDR3 contains 13 residues. Trimming removed 3 bases at V and 0 bases at J, with 6 bases between. In DNA, the CDR3 is TGTGCCTGGAGGGGGGATAGCAATCAGCCCCAGCATTTT. Its protein product is CAWRGDSNQPQHF.

The gene calls are TRBV18 and TRBJ1-4, with unresolved D. V shed 3 bases and J shed 7 bases, with 6 bases lying between them. The CDR3 is 12 residues long. Germline V CDR1 and CDR2: KGHSH, LQKENI. As DNA, the CDR3 is TGTGCCAGCTCACCTGCGGGTGAAAAACTGTTTTTT. It yields the protein CASSPAGEKLFF.

The chain employs TRBV2 and TRBJ2-7; no firm D call. The length of the CDR3 is 15 residues. The V gene's germline CDR1 is SNHLY and CDR2 FYNNEI. Trimming removed 0 bases from V and 3 bases from J, with 12 bases in between. The CDR3 DNA reads TGTGCCAGCAGTGAAGCGCTTCCCGGATACTACGAGCAGTACTTC. Its protein product is CASSEALPGYYEQYF.

CDR3 loop: CSARENRAQETQYF. CDR3 DNA: TGCAGTGCTAGAGAAAACAGAGCTCAAGAGACCCAGTACTTC. V usage is TRBV20-1 and J usage is TRBJ2-5; D is ambiguous. This CDR3 region has 14 residues. Germline lookup yields CDR1 DFQATT and CDR2 SNEGSKA (reference sequence). The ends were cut back, 0 bases at V and 2 bases at J, with 10 bases in the middle.

This chain links TRBV2 with TRBJ1-5; TRBD1 matches at 7 bases. CDR1 and CDR2 (germline): SNHLY, FYNNEI. The junction had 8 bases not matched to a gene; V was cut back by 6 bases and J by 6 bases. This CDR3 is 14 amino acids long. The CDR3 sequence is CASSPDREFQPQHF. Written as DNA, the CDR3 is TGTGCCAGCAGCCCAGACAGGGAATTTCAGCCCCAGCATTTT.

This clonotype was detected once. This sequence joins TRBV30 and TRBJ1-5; possibly TRBD1 for D (6 bases). The CDR3 has 13 amino acids. Trimming took 4 bases from V and 4 from J, leaving 11 bases between them. Germline assignment: CDR1 GTSNPN and CDR2 SVGIG (reference sequence). The CDR3 sequence is CAWTPQGNQPQHF. The CDR3, as DNA: TGTGCCTGGACTCCCCAGGGGAATCAGCCCCAGCATTTT.

The V and J genes are TRBV9 and TRBJ2-5; D not certain. CDR3 length equals 12 residues. V was shortened by 4 bases and J by 5 bases, with 9 bases between the two germline ends. Looked up from germline, CDR1 is SGDLS and CDR2 is YYNGEE. The CDR3 protein is CASSQAGETQYF. In nucleotides, the CDR3 is TGTGCCAGCAGCCAAGCTGGGGAGACCCAGTACTTC.

The V and J genes are TRBV4-3 and TRBJ2-3; a possible D gene is TRBD2 (5 bases). The germline V gene encodes CDR1 LGHNA and CDR2 YSLEER. V was shortened by 1 base and J by 2 bases, with 10 bases between the two germline ends. The CDR3 loop spans 15 amino acids. CDR3 sequence (DNA): TGCGCCAGCAGCCAAGGGGGAGCAGTCACAGATACGCAGTATTTT. Amino acid sequence: CASSQGGAVTDTQYF.

The chain recombines TRBV30 with TRBJ1-2; maybe TRBD1 (6 bases). CDR1 is GTSNPN, CDR2 SVGIG, per germline (reference sequence). The CDR3 spans 14 residues. The V end lost 3 bases, the J end lost 8 bases, and 19 bases lay between the germline ends. The CDR3 reads CAWSAGAGGGGYTF. The CDR3 DNA reads as TGTGCCTGGAGCGCCGGGGCAGGAGGGGGAGGCTACACCTTC.

This clonotype was recorded a few times. The chain employs TRBV7-2 and TRBJ2-2; D is undetermined. CDR3 length: 12 amino acids. The ends were cut back, 0 bases at V and 6 bases at J, with 2 bases in the middle. Germline CDR1 is SGHTA and CDR2 is FQGNSA. The DNA for the CDR3 is TGTGCCAGCAGCTTAGCCCCCGGGGAGCTGTTTTTT. Amino acid sequence: CASSLAPGELFF.

The rearrangement uses TRBV28 and TRBJ2-5; 7 nucleotides line up with TRBD2. The CDR3 covers 16 residues. J lost 5 bases, V lost 6 bases, and 15 bases had no gene match. CDR1 and CDR2 from the germline V gene are MDHEN and SYDVKM. Here the CDR3 DNA reads TGTGCCAGCAGCCGACCCGGGCTGGATAGCGGGGAGACCCAGTACTTC. This gives the protein CASSRPGLDSGETQYF.

V is TRBV27 and J is TRBJ2-2, with D possibly being TRBD1 (6 bases). The CDR3 is made up of 14 amino acids. Germline V CDR1 and CDR2: MNHEY, SMNVEV (reference sequence). V was cut by 8 bases and J by 6 bases, with 16 bases left in between. Here the CDR3 reads CASGATGTPGELFF. The CDR3, as DNA: TGTGCCAGCGGGGCAACCGGGACACCCGGGGAGCTGTTTTTT.